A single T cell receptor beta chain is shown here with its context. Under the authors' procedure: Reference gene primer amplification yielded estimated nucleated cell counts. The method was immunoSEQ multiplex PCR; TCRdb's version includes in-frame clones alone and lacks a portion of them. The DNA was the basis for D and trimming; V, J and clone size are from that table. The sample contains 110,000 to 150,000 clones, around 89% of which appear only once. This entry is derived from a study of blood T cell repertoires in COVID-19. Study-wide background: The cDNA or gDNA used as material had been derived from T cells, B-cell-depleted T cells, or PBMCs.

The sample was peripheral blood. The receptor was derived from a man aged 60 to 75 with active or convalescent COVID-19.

CDR3 nucleotides: TGTGCCAGCAGCGCCCGGGTCCATGAGCAGTTCTTC. Encoded protein: CASSARVHEQFF. The gene calls are TRBV9 and TRBJ2-1; D ambiguous. Germline V gene data show CDR1 as SGDLS and CDR2 as YYNGEE. This CDR3 region has 12 residues. The ends were cut back, 3 bases at V and 8 bases at J, with 9 bases in the middle.